One T cell receptor (beta chain) is described in this entry. This entry comes from a study of blood T cell repertoires in COVID-19. In the study overall: The United States, Italy and Spain supplied acute and convalescent COVID-19 samples. PBMCs, B-cell-depleted T cells, or T cells were the source of the cDNA or gDNA that made up the material.

Authors' data handling: Amplification of reference gene primers was used by the study to estimate nucleated cell counts. Method: immunoSEQ multiplex PCR; TCRdb's copy keeps in-frame clones and lacks some. That table supplies the V and J calls and clone size; D and trimming were determined from the DNA. This sample has under 300,000 clones, with around four fifths found just once. This clonotype originated in a woman between 50 and 59 years old who had recovered from COVID-19. The sequenced material came from peripheral blood.

The CDR3 DNA sequence: TGCAGTGTCTCGGAAGGGGTGACTGAAGCTTTCTTT. It yields the protein CSVSEGVTEAFF. The V call is TRBV29-1, the J call TRBJ1-1; perhaps TRBD1 as D (5 bases). The CDR3 contains 12 residues. The germline V gene has CDR1 SQVTM and CDR2 ANQGSEA. The variable domain in full, with the rest retrieved from reference TRBV29-1 and TRBJ1-1, is SAVISQKPSRDICQRGTSLTIQCQVDSQVTMMFWYRQQPGQSLTLIATANQGSEATYESGFVIDKFPISRPNLTFSTLTVSNMSPEDSSIYLCSVSEGVTEAFFGQGTRLTVV.